This T cell receptor (beta chain) appears in the sequencing data of a study of read filtering for tumor transcriptome and immune sequencing (dated by TCRdb to 2019 to 2021). At the level of the whole study: The cohort had around 16 male and 14 female patients with a mean age of roughly 70 years, ranging from about 45 to 85. By revised international staging, fewer than ten patients were R-ISS I, 15 to 20 were R-ISS II and 7 were R-ISS III. After DNase treatment, whole-transcriptome libraries were prepared using the TruSeq RNA Access Library Prep Kit. TCR-region mapped reads per sample ranged from about 4.05 to 11 million with IR-seq versus only roughly 75 to 1273 with RNA-seq. Using the same bone marrow samples, the study compared TCR repertoires obtained by targeted immune repertoire sequencing with those obtained by bulk whole-transcriptome sequencing. One of the main goals was to work out a read-filtering strategy for immune repertoire data, in particular whether clonotypes backed by only a single read should be removed.

The CDR3 totals 13 residues, both ends included. The read is trimmed to its CDR3 DNA, 39 bases read in frame from base 1. For CDR1 and CDR2, the germline V gene lists MGHDK and SYGVNS. V is trimmed back by 6 bases and J by 8 bases, and the junction contains 7 bases that no gene match accounts for. Each patient had bone marrow sampled at the time of active disease. Ficoll-Hypaque density gradient centrifugation was used to isolate the bone marrow mononuclear cells. To remove myeloma plasma cells, the cells were labeled with CD138 magnetic microbeads on a MACS separator, and CD138-negative cells were then collected by negative selection. The purity of the isolated cells was checked by flow cytometry with CD138 antibodies on an Attune NxT. TRIzol reagent was used to extract total RNA, which was then quantified with a NanoDrop spectrophotometer. For each patient, paired RNA-seq and IR-seq were run on the CD138-negative bone marrow sample from that patient.

What the study reported, not specific to this receptor: Single-read clonotypes made up about 87% of clonotypes but about 3.6% of total reads in IR-seq, and over 60% of clonotypes and approximately 47% of reads in RNA-seq. Clonotypes were captured by IR-seq at much higher depth and more reliably than by RNA-seq, and smaller IR-seq throughput was sufficient for identification of most shared clonotypes. Rather than purified T cells, the sorted CD138-negative fraction was a mixed bone marrow immune population. The correlation between IR-seq and RNA-seq shared clonotype proportions was increased by removal of single-read clonotypes.

There are a few counts of this clonotype. The antigen this receptor binds is unknown. It is likely a read error, because the conserved phenylalanine at the end of the CDR3 is missing. Starting from roughly 370 ng RNA, TCR libraries were constructed with the Immunoverse kit using molecular barcoded adaptors that cover the alpha/delta and beta/gamma chains. TCR library preparation used the same RNA that went into transcriptome sequencing. Sequencing of the TCR libraries was done on an Illumina HiSeq 4000 with 2 x 150 cycles. On the authors' methods: With MiXCR, TCR reads were aligned to human V, D, J and C references and assembled into CDR3 clonotypes, with quality filtering and error correction included. The tcR package in R was used for analysis of clonotype counts and gene usage diversity. For inspection of raw mapping reads, RNA-seq reads were mapped by STAR aligner version 2.5.3a onto GRCh37 of the human genome. To test the effect of sequencing depth on detected clonotypes, IR-seq fastq files were randomly downsampled using Seqtk 1.3. The public sequencing data were trimmed at Q25 with fastp and processed into clonotypes with MiXCR by TCRdb, which kept only in-frame beta chains. Rows matching on CDR3 protein sequence are summarized as one entry with the most common DNA and genes. The V and J calls were not made by the authors but by TCRdb's processing. The sample table lists nearly 60,000 distinct CDR3 sequences, 12% of them with a count of one. Clones ranked in the top ten supply under 20% of the sample.

The V and J segments used are TRBV25-1 and TRBJ1-2, with 9 central nucleotides matching TRBD1. The receptor was derived from a donor at least 40 years old with multiple myeloma. Material: a population of CD138-negative cells sorted from bone marrow. The cell subset or site label, as the study defines it: bone marrow mononuclear cells depleted of CD138+ plasma/myeloma cells by negative magnetic selection. The sequence in DNA is TGTGCCAGCAGCCAAAGGACAGGGGAAGGCTACACCCTC. The resulting protein is CASSQRTGEGYTL.